A single sample is the source of the 32 T cell receptor beta chains below, sequenced in a study of human T cells and chemical hapten exposure. Time point defined: patch test 1, 2 weeks after DPC sensitization. Documented treatment: therapeutic diphenylcyclopropenone sensitization with weekly scalp DPC. TCRdb re-analysed the RACE reads in MiXCR, keeping a single row per CDR3 protein. The table includes under 450,000 distinct CDR3 sequences, 4% to 5.5% detected once. Here the sequenced sample was whole blood, taken in connection with sensitization to the hapten diphenylcyclopropenone (DPC). The source is a woman aged 45-65 years with alopecia areata. Some clones in this sample may be carry-over from other donors' samples.

The chain joins TRBV12-3 or TRBV12-4 to TRBJ1-5; a weak D match, TRBD1 (5 bases). V lost 5 bases and J 2 bases, leaving 16 bases between the germline ends. The CDR3 runs 16 residues. CDR3 coding DNA: TGTGCCAGCAGTCCAGTGGCAGGGTTCGGCAATCAGCCCCAGCATTTT. Translation: CASSPVAGFGNQPQHF.

The chain combines TRBV19 with TRBJ2-1, with 10 bases lining up with TRBD2. This CDR3 has 13 amino acids. J gave up 10 bases and V 6 bases, and 6 bases lay outside the gene matches. Germline-derived CDR1 and CDR2 are LNHDA and SQIVND (reference sequence). The CDR3 is CASSLAGVEEQFF. CDR3 coding DNA: TGTGCCAGTAGCCTAGCGGGGGTTGAGGAGCAGTTCTTC.

V usage is TRBV5-4 and J usage is TRBJ2-5; no definite D call. Trimming took off 4 bases at V and 5 bases at J, with 15 bases between the two ends. From germline, CDR1 is SGHNT and CDR2 YYREEE (reference sequence). The CDR3 is 14 amino acids. The DNA for the CDR3 is TGTGCCAGCAGCCTTCCGGGCCATCGGGAGACCCAGTACTTC. This translates into CASSLPGHRETQYF. The whole variable domain, filled in from reference TRBV5-4 and TRBJ2-5, reads ETGVTQSPTHLIKTRGQQVTLRCSSQSGHNTVSWYQQALGQGPQFIFQYYREEENGRGNFPPRFSGLQFPNYSSELNVNALELDDSALYLCASSLPGHRETQYFGPGTRLLVL.

The sample holds a few counts of this clonotype. The chain couples TRBV13 to TRBJ1-5, with D hard to call. This CDR3 is built from 14 residues. Germline V gene sequence: CDR1 PRHDT, CDR2 FYEKMQ (reference sequence). V dropped 0 bases and J dropped 9 bases, with 12 bases sitting between them. The CDR3 is CASSLGRVAGPQHF. The CDR3 nucleotides are TGTGCCAGCAGCTTAGGCCGGGTGGCGGGGCCCCAGCATTTT.

This clonotype was observed many times. The rearrangement uses TRBV9 and TRBJ2-3; 7 bases are a match to TRBD1. CDR3 length: 15 residues. V was pared by 0 bases and J by 0 bases, with 1 base of the junction left unmatched. Germline CDR1 reads SGDLS; CDR2 reads YYNGEE. CDR3 nucleotide sequence: TGTGCCAGCAGCGTAGAGGGGGCTAGCACAGATACGCAGTATTTT. Its translation is CASSVEGASTDTQYF.

This clonotype turned up a few times. The chain employs TRBV20-1 and TRBJ1-6, with D hard to call. Between the trimmed V and J ends, which lost 5 bases and 10 bases, there was a span of 21 bases. The CDR3 has 15 residues. Germline assignment: CDR1 DFQATT and CDR2 SNEGSKA (reference sequence). CDR3 region: CSAPVKPGRESPLHF. The CDR3 nucleotides are TGCAGTGCTCCAGTGAAACCGGGGAGGGAATCACCCCTCCACTTT.

This clonotype was counted at least ten times. The chain is built from TRBV12-3 or TRBV12-4 and TRBJ2-3; 11 bases are shared with TRBD2. Trimming took 9 bases from V and 4 from J; bases not matched to a gene: 6. The CDR3 is 14 residues long. Written as DNA, the CDR3 is TGTGCCAGTATACCGGGACTAGCGGCAGATACGCAGTATTTT. Its translation: CASIPGLAADTQYF.

The chain employs TRBV5-6 and TRBJ1-5; a weak D match, TRBD1 (6 bases). The V and J ends lost 4 bases and 6 bases respectively, with 11 bases between them. Germline V gene lookup returns CDR1 SGHDT and CDR2 YYEEEE. CDR3 length: 13 residues. CDR3 residues: CASSVQGSQPQHF. CDR3 nucleotide sequence: TGTGCCAGCAGCGTACAGGGTTCTCAGCCCCAGCATTTT. The whole variable domain, filled in from reference TRBV5-6 and TRBJ1-5, reads DAGVTQSPTHLIKTRGQQVTLRCSPKSGHDTVSWYQQALGQGPQFIFQYYEEEERQRGNFPDRFSGHQFPNYSSELNVNALLLGDSALYLCASSVQGSQPQHFGDGTRLSIL.

This clonotype has ten or more counts. V gene TRBV5-1 combines with J gene TRBJ1-1, with TRBD1 as a possible D gene (5 bases). CDR3 size: 14 residues. Looked up from germline, CDR1 is SGHRS and CDR2 is YFSETQ. Trimming took 2 bases from V and 0 from J, leaving 8 bases between them. CDR3 amino acids: CASSFAGLNTEAFF. The CDR3, as DNA: TGCGCCAGCAGCTTTGCGGGGCTGAACACTGAAGCTTTCTTT.

This clonotype has at least ten counts. The chain employs TRBV6-5 and TRBJ2-6; D remains ambiguous. The CDR3 length is 15 residues. Trimming stripped 2 bases from V and 1 base from J, with 6 bases between. The germline V gene encodes CDR1 MNHEY and CDR2 SVGAGI. The CDR3 protein is CASSYANSGANVLTF. The DNA for the CDR3 is TGTGCCAGCAGTTACGCGAATTCTGGGGCCAACGTCCTGACTTTC.

The J gene is TRBJ1-1, the V gene TRBV9; 7 bases agree with TRBD1. CDR1 SGDLS and CDR2 YYNGEE come from the germline V gene. Trimming cost V 2 bases and J 4 bases; bases outside gene matches: 8. CDR3 length equals 15 residues. As DNA, the CDR3 is TGTGCCAGCAGCGTGAGCACAGGGGAGGCCACTGAAGCTTTCTTT. Translated: CASSVSTGEATEAFF.

This clonotype has more than one count but fewer than ten. This chain links TRBV4-1 with TRBJ1-2; TRBD1 aligns across 8 bases. CDR1 MGHRA and CDR2 YSYEKL come from the germline V gene. The V and J ends lost 1 base and 2 bases, in that order; junction bases with no gene match: 6. The CDR3 is 16 amino acids. Here the CDR3 DNA reads TGCGCCAGCAGCCAAGGACAGGGGTGGAGGAACTATGGCTACACCTTC. Residues: CASSQGQGWRNYGYTF.

J is TRBJ2-1 and V is TRBV30; D gene unclear. The CDR3 is made up of 12 amino acids. Germline lookup yields CDR1 GTSNPN and CDR2 SVGIG (reference sequence). V lost 3 bases and J lost 10, with 13 bases in between. The CDR3 protein is CAWRDVLIEQFF. CDR3 in DNA: TGTGCCTGGAGGGACGTCCTGATCGAGCAGTTCTTC.

This clonotype was detected many times. The chain has TRBV7-6 and TRBJ2-1, with 8 bases fitting TRBD2. Germline loops: CDR1 SGHVS, CDR2 FNYEAQ. This CDR3 contains 17 residues. V was pared by 0 bases and J by 4 bases, with 8 bases of the junction left unmatched. This CDR3 reads CASSLASGGRAYNEQFF. CDR3 coding DNA: TGTGCCAGCAGCTTAGCATCGGGGGGGAGGGCATACAATGAGCAGTTCTTC.

The sample holds many counts of this clonotype. This sequence joins TRBV12-3 or TRBV12-4 and TRBJ1-4; D is perhaps TRBD1 (5 bases). The CDR3 extends over 14 amino acids. Trimming stripped 6 bases from V and 6 bases from J, with 14 bases between. This CDR3 is CASRGRGVYEKLFF. The CDR3 bases are TGTGCCAGCAGGGGGAGAGGGGTTTATGAAAAACTGTTTTTT.

This clonotype was counted many times. The rearrangement joins TRBV29-1 to TRBJ2-3; D remains unclear. CDR3 size: 11 residues. Per the germline V gene, CDR1 is SQVTM and CDR2 is ANQGSEA. Trimming pared 4 bases from V and 2 bases from J, leaving 4 bases between. The DNA for the CDR3 is TGCAGCGTTGGGGTCACAGATACGCAGTATTTT. It yields the protein CSVGVTDTQYF.

This clonotype showed up just a few times. The genes are TRBV12-3 or TRBV12-4 and TRBJ1-5; 7 positions agree with TRBD1. This CDR3 region has 14 residues. V gave up 6 bases and J gave up 4 bases; unmatched junction bases: 6. DNA for the CDR3: TGTGCCAGCAGCCCACGGGACAGAAATCAGCCCCAGCATTTT. Protein sequence: CASSPRDRNQPQHF.

This clonotype was detected a few times. The V gene is TRBV5-1, the J gene TRBJ1-4; D possibly corresponds to TRBD1 (5 bases). The germline CDR1 and CDR2 sequences are SGHRS and YFSETQ. V was trimmed by 3 bases and J by 8 bases, leaving 14 bases between them. CDR3 size: 14 residues. CDR3 protein: CASSSGQGSEKLFF. Here the CDR3 DNA reads TGCGCCAGCAGCTCAGGGCAGGGAAGCGAAAAACTGTTTTTT. The full variable domain, rest sourced from reference TRBV5-1 and TRBJ1-4, is KAGVTQTPRYLIKTRGQQVTLSCSPISGHRSVSWYQQTPGQGLQFLFEYFSETQRNKGNFPGRFSGRQFSNSRSEMNVSTLELGDSALYLCASSSGQGSEKLFFGSGTQLSVL.

This clonotype was picked up many times. The CDR3 region has the DNA TGTGCCAGCCTCGTCGGGGGTGAGACCCAGTACTTC. Residues: CASLVGGETQYF. The genes are TRBV5-6 and TRBJ2-5; tentative D call: TRBD2 (6 bases). The V end was cut by 7 bases, the J end by 5 bases, with 12 bases between. This CDR3 is built from 12 residues. CDR1 and CDR2 from the germline V gene are SGHDT and YYEEEE.

This clonotype was seen repeatedly, ten times or more. The chain uses TRBV24-1 and TRBJ2-3; D possibly uses TRBD1 or TRBD2 (5 bases each). The V gene's germline CDR1 is KGHDR and CDR2 SFDVKD. V shed 2 bases and J shed 5 bases, with 13 bases lying between them. This CDR3 comprises 15 residues. The CDR3 coding sequence is TGTGCCACCAGTGATTCGGGACCCTCCGGAGATACGCAGTATTTT. This encodes CATSDSGPSGDTQYF.

The sample holds many counts of this clonotype. The chain carries TRBV7-2 and TRBJ2-3; perhaps TRBD2 as D (5 bases). The germline V and J ends were trimmed by 4 bases and 0 bases, with 14 bases remaining between them. The CDR3 sequence is 16 residues long. Germline CDR1 reads SGHTA; CDR2 reads FQGNSA. DNA for the CDR3: TGTGCCAGCAGCTCCATATCGAGAGGGAGCACAGATACGCAGTATTTT. This encodes CASSSISRGSTDTQYF.

This clonotype has only a few counts. The V gene is TRBV11-2, the J gene TRBJ1-6, with 9 bases identical to TRBD1. CDR1 is SGHAT, CDR2 FQNNGV, per germline. J lost 0 bases, V lost 5 bases, and 8 bases had no gene match. CDR3 length: 18 amino acids. The CDR3 loop is CASSRGQGTFSYNSPLHF. The DNA for the CDR3 is TGTGCCAGCAGCCGGGGACAGGGCACCTTCTCCTATAATTCACCCCTCCACTTT.

At least ten counts were recorded for this clonotype. The gene calls are TRBV6-5 and TRBJ2-2; tentatively, D is TRBD1 or TRBD2 (7 bases each). V dropped 5 bases and J dropped 7 bases, with 20 bases sitting between them. The CDR3 extends over 16 amino acids. In germline, CDR1 is MNHEY, CDR2 SVGAGI. The CDR3: CASSATTGRGVGELFF. The CDR3 DNA reads as TGTGCCAGCAGTGCAACGACAGGGAGGGGAGTCGGGGAGCTGTTTTTT.

The table lists this clonotype with a few counts. The chain uses TRBV20-1 and TRBJ1-5, with D hard to call. The germline V gene encodes CDR1 DFQATT and CDR2 SNEGSKA (reference sequence). V gave up 3 bases and J gave up 6 bases, with 6 bases separating them. The CDR3 has 11 amino acids. Here the CDR3 reads CSASGGQPQHF. The CDR3 nucleotides are TGCAGTGCTAGTGGCGGTCAGCCCCAGCATTTT.

This clonotype was found a few times. The chain employs TRBV6-2 or TRBV6-3 and TRBJ2-5; 10 bases fit TRBD2. CDR1 and CDR2 (germline): MNHEY, SVGEGT. The CDR3 runs 15 residues. V shed 6 bases and J 4 bases; nucleotides not matched to a gene: 8. CDR3 DNA sequence: TGTGCCAGCAGCCCCCCCCTAGCGGGAGTAGAGACCCAGTACTTC. The encoded protein is CASSPPLAGVETQYF.

This clonotype was counted many times. The chain employs TRBV4-1 and TRBJ1-6; D call uncertain. This CDR3 comprises 16 residues. The V end lost 1 base, the J end lost 2 bases, and 9 bases lay between the germline ends. The germline CDR1 and CDR2 sequences are MGHRA and YSYEKL. The DNA of the CDR3 is TGCGCCAGCAGCCAAGCGGGTCAACCCTATAATTCACCCCTCCACTTT. Translating gives CASSQAGQPYNSPLHF.

This clonotype was recorded at least ten times. V usage is TRBV20-1 and J usage is TRBJ1-2; 8 positions match TRBD1. With 0 bases clipped from V and 0 bases from J, the junction kept 12 bases outside the gene matches. CDR3 length: 18 residues. Germline V gene data show CDR1 as DFQATT and CDR2 as SNEGSKA (reference sequence). The chain's CDR3 is CSARDSGGRGYTNYGYTF. The CDR3 nucleotides are TGCAGTGCTAGAGATTCAGGGGGCAGGGGGTACACTAACTATGGCTACACCTTC.

In this sample, this clonotype turned up many times. The V gene is TRBV6-5, the J gene TRBJ1-5; TRBD1 might be the D (5 bases). V lost 6 bases and J lost 3, with 9 bases in between. The CDR3 is made up of 13 amino acids. From germline, CDR1 is MNHEY and CDR2 SVGAGI. In nucleotides, the CDR3 is TGTGCCAGCAGCCGGGGACTCAATCAGCCCCAGCATTTT. Amino acids: CASSRGLNQPQHF.

This clonotype was seen at least ten times. The V call is TRBV28, the J call TRBJ2-7, with a weak D call TRBD2 (5 bases). The CDR3 has 14 amino acids. With 6 bases removed from V and 6 bases from J, the gap between germline ends came to 18 bases. Germline CDR1 and CDR2: MDHEN and SYDVKM. The DNA of the CDR3 is TGTGCCAGCAGACTCCTCTGGGAGAATGCCGAGCAGTACTTC. This gives the protein CASRLLWENAEQYF.

This clonotype was observed a handful of times. This chain connects TRBV7-8 to TRBJ2-7, with 7 bases fitting TRBD2. With V trimmed by 8 bases and J by 3 bases, 10 bases remained unmatched. Germline values: CDR1 SGHVS, CDR2 FQNEAQ. The CDR3 contains 14 residues. CDR3 residues: CASHRLRGDYEQYF. In nucleotides, the CDR3 is TGTGCCAGCCACAGACTCCGGGGGGACTACGAGCAGTACTTC.

Many counts were recorded for this clonotype. V is TRBV10-3 and J is TRBJ1-3; a weak D match, TRBD1 (5 bases). The germline gives CDR1 ENHRY, CDR2 SYGVKD. This CDR3 comprises 15 residues. The V end was cut by 0 bases, the J end by 8 bases, with 14 bases between. The CDR3 bases are TGTGCCATCAGTGAGTCGAGCGGACGCAGGGACACCATATATTTT. Its translation is CAISESSGRRDTIYF.

This chain uses TRBV29-1 with TRBJ2-7; TRBD1 or TRBD2 may be the D gene (6 bases each). Germline CDR1 SQVTM, CDR2 ANQGSEA. CDR3 length: 13 residues. V lost 5 bases and J lost 5, with 16 bases in between. In nucleotides, the CDR3 is TGCAGCGTTCGCCCGGGGGCGATTGACGAGCAGTACTTC. Protein product: CSVRPGAIDEQYF.